These 2 T cell receptor beta chains came from one sample sequenced in a study of cytomegalovirus exposure and HLA in healthy donors. Both 60 Vbeta primers and 13 Jbeta primers went into the PCR. Clones were read by immunoSEQ multiplex PCR, and TCRdb kept only the in-frame ones, dropping some. The sample carries 120,000 or so clones, approximately 83% recorded once. What was sequenced was PBMCs. Receptor source: a man in his forties or fifties in good health and CMV-seronegative.

This clone is a singleton in its sample. The rearrangement joins TRBV14 to TRBJ1-1; a weak D match, TRBD1 (5 bases). The germline gives CDR1 SGHDN, CDR2 FVKESK. The CDR3 consists of 14 residues. V was cut by 5 bases and J by 5 bases, with 15 bases left in between. The CDR3, as DNA: TGTGCCAGCAGCAATCGGGGGAAGGGAACTGAAGCTTTCTTT. The encoded protein is CASSNRGKGTEAFF.

The rearrangement uses TRBV7-8 and TRBJ1-1, with 7 bases identical to TRBD1. The junction had 8 bases not matched to a gene; V was cut back by 6 bases and J by 4 bases. CDR1 SGHVS and CDR2 FQNEAQ come from the germline V gene. CDR3 length equals 14 residues. In DNA, the CDR3 is TGTGCCAGCAGGATAGACAGGGAAGGCACTGAAGCTTTCTTT. Translation gives CASRIDREGTEAFF.